The entry below gives a single T cell receptor (beta chain) sequence along with its context. Its antigen remains unknown. This sample is part of a study of cytomegalovirus exposure and HLA in healthy donors. Healthy bone marrow donors made up the donors. Study-wide points: Analyzed later, association rates of TCRs varied across HLA loci, with DRB1 most and HLA-C fewest.

Germline V lookup: CDR1 SNHLY, CDR2 FYNNEI. V lost 5 bases, J lost 5 bases, and 7 bases stayed unmatched. The CDR3 is 14 residues long. Primers included in the PCR were 60 Vbeta and 13 Jbeta primers. Profiling relied on immunoSEQ multiplex PCR, and the TCRdb table lists in-frame clones only, not all of them. The profile shows under 200,000 clones, around three quarters of them singletons. The chain couples TRBV2 to TRBJ1-1; TRBD1 matches at 8 bases. The sequence derives from a woman aged 40-49 years in good health and CMV-seronegative. Sequencing was performed on PBMCs. The CDR3 is CASSPDRGKTEAFF. In DNA, the CDR3 is TGTGCCAGCAGTCCCGACAGGGGAAAAACTGAAGCTTTCTTT. Full variable domain (missing parts from reference TRBV2 and TRBJ1-1): EPEVTQTPSHQVTQMGQEVILRCVPISNHLYFYWYRQILGQKVEFLVSFYNNEISEKSEIFDDQFSVERPDGSNFTLKIRSTKLEDSAMYFCASSPDRGKTEAFFGQGTRLTVV.